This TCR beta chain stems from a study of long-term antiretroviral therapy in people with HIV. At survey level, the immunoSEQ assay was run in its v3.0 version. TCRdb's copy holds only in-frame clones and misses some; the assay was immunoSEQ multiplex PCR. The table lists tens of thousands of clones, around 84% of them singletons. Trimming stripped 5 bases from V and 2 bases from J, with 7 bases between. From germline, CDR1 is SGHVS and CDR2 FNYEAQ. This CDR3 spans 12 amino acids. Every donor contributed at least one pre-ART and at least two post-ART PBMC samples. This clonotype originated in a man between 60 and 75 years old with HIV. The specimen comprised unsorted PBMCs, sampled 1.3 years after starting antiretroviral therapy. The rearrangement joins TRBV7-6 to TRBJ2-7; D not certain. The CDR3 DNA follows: TGTGCCAGCAGCCCCCAAGCCTACGAGCAGTACTTC. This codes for CASSPQAYEQYF.